This T cell receptor (beta chain) emerged from a study of cytomegalovirus exposure and HLA in healthy donors (dated by TCRdb to about 2017). Study-level background: According to an earlier analysis of 450 to 650 of the donors, about 179 million T cells yielded 90 million to 140 million unique TCR beta sequences and about 300 Gb of sequence data. Of the 300 to 500 genotyped donors, 81% were placed in the genetic ancestry cluster associated with self-reported Caucasian donors. Typing coverage varied by locus: about 620-630 donors for A, B, C, DRB1 and DQB1; roughly 510 for DQA1; around 570 for DPA1; approximately 470 for DPB1. Rather than using new phenotypic data, the later analysis identified candidate immune exposures from TCR beta sequences and from how often those sequences occurred across donors. Several DR-DQ haplotypes were handled as single units for association and clustering, since linkage in the cohort was strong. Every discovery cohort repertoire had been produced on one sequencing platform. An early release that covered some 630 HLA-typed donors contained approximately 300 gigabases of sequencing data and 65 million to 100 million unique TCR sequences. The T cell repertoires of roughly 660 subjects were profiled by immunosequencing and related to cytomegalovirus serostatus. Class I and class II HLA loci were covered by the typing at four-digit resolution. To decide whether each TCR beta V gene segment behaved as functional or pseudogenic, an earlier analysis of several hundred of the donors relied on high-throughput TCR beta sequencing. The study combined high-throughput TCR immunosequencing, statistical association of individual TCRs with disease status, and machine learning to predict cytomegalovirus infection status. The study was designed to test whether signatures of past pathogen exposure could be identified by cataloging public T cell receptors. In addition to the first cohort of 666 subjects, a separate validation cohort of under 150 different subjects was used. Genome-wide SNP genotypes for about 55% of the 666 donors were used in a later genetic analysis, which treated that subset as a discovery cohort. Donor age, sex, ethnicity and CMV serostatus were collected together with the repertoire data. Among some 410 genotyped donors of the cohort, an average of roughly 240,000 unique TCR beta nucleotide sequences were sequenced per donor, roughly a sixth of them non-productive. A later analysis re-analyzed previously published TCR beta repertoires from 650 to 800 donors and added high-resolution HLA genotyping to study TCR occurrence patterns. Study-wide conclusions, independent of this receptor: This cohort had only TCR beta chains sequenced, and the lack of alpha or paired-chain data limited which features could be detected. According to a later genetic analysis, donors in an Asian-associated ancestry cluster had fewer N-insertions in productive TCRs than the roughly 670-donor mean. In an earlier analysis of 587 of the donors, most TCR beta V segments appeared in productive rearrangements about 87% or about 30% of the time, broadly matching IMGT annotations. A further reported finding was that TCR beta sequences accurately predicted the HLA-A and HLA-B alleles for most subjects in the first cohort. Sequencing depth was assumed to be roughly uniform across donors in the presence/absence analyses, though that assumption may not hold. The authors suggested that the approach could potentially be extended to other disease states and immunological phenotypes. A cluster of highly shared sequence variants was judged likely to represent a technical artifact of the sequencing pipeline. Because counts were too low, about 15 rarely observed V segments, including chromosome 9 orphons, were left out of the earlier analysis of several hundred of the donors. The 87-base-pair reads could not distinguish some IMGT-functional V segments, including TRBV6-2 and TRBV6-3, so those segments were excluded. In a later analysis, HLA-associated TCR beta chains were found to be more clonally expanded and to have lower generation probabilities than equally common non-associated chains. A later analysis found that TCR association rates varied across HLA loci, with DRB1 alleles showing the most associated TCRs and HLA-C alleles the fewest. In a later genetic analysis, a missense DCLRE1C variant was associated with V-gene and J-gene trimming of TCR beta chains, and the association was replicated in an independent cohort. Strong co-occurrence of HLA alleles, especially DR and DQ, made assigning TCR associations to individual alleles difficult. Most CMV-associated TCR beta chains appeared to be HLA-restricted in a later analysis, and the HLA associations seemed to be driven largely by CMV exposure. The classifier was reported to diagnose cytomegalovirus status with high specificity and sensitivity in both the original and validation cohorts. According to a later analysis, parvovirus B19, influenza, CMV and Epstein-Barr virus appeared linked to several top co-occurrence clusters. Most TCR sequences were observed very rarely across donors, whereas some public TCRs were present in many individuals. For the cohort, immune exposure information was limited to CMV serostatus. At a false discovery rate of 0.05, a later analysis linked 16,951 TCR beta sequences to specific HLA alleles. The study listed 150 to 200 TCR beta chains as associated with cytomegalovirus. Because HLA typing was unavailable for some donors at each locus, only the typed subset was used in association tests. A few of the identified cytomegalovirus-associated TCR beta chains were confirmed in vitro to be specific for cytomegalovirus antigens. Linkage disequilibrium might explain the correlated functional status among segregating V segments, but an unknown experimental factor could not be ruled out.

Library method: the immunoSEQ multiplex PCR assay. A mixture of 60 forward primers for TCR Vbeta segments and 13 reverse primers for TCR Jbeta segments was used in the multiplex PCR. A multiplex PCR assay on genomic DNA amplified the CDR3 region of rearranged TCR beta genes. The amplified TCR beta libraries were sequenced on the Illumina HiSeq System as 87-base-pair reads. As for the original processing: Across the roughly 600 repertoires, a later analysis counted 80 million or so unique TCR beta chains, 8.5 million to 12 million of which were shared by at least two donors. To remove PCR and sequencing errors, raw reads were error-corrected and collapsed into unique sequences using a nearest-neighbor algorithm that merged closely related sequences. To assign V, D and J gene segments, CDR3 sequences were aligned to IMGT reference sequences. Each retained sequence needed at least a six-nucleotide match to both a V gene segment and a J gene segment. A rearrangement counted as productive if the CDR3 had no stop codons and remained in frame with V and J, and every other rearrangement counted as non-productive. Following IMGT convention, CDR3 was defined as the stretch from the second conserved V-encoded cysteine to the conserved J-encoded phenylalanine. The earlier analysis of some 550 of the donors excluded any sequence lacking an unambiguous match to a single V gene segment. An earlier analysis of about 590 of the donors classified V segments as functional when productive rearrangements were above 56.7% and as segregating when the standard deviation between donors was above 5%. A statistical classification framework was developed to diagnose cytomegalovirus status using the catalog of TCR beta chain sequences. V and J gene assignment, in a later analysis, came from comparing TCR nucleotide sequences with IMGT/GENE-DB human TR gene sequences. A later analysis assigned CDR3 sequences and most-parsimonious VDJ recombination scenarios with the TCRdist pipeline. In a later analysis, each TCR beta chain was defined by its CDR3 amino acid sequence together with its V-gene family, and reads without a unique V-gene family were excluded. To address suspected cross-contamination and a sequencing artifact, a later analysis removed a few hundred highly shared, low-generation-probability nucleotide sequences. In a later analysis, a clonal expansion index for each public chain was calculated from normalized within-repertoire ranks of inferred template counts. Generation probabilities in a later analysis came from a VDJ recombination model fitted to out-of-frame rearrangements, and those results were checked against IGoR. Hypergeometric tests were used in a later analysis to score TCR-TCR, TCR-HLA and TCR-CMV co-occurrence, with a repertoire-size bias correction applied to the TCR pairs. To estimate false discovery rates, a later analysis permuted the HLA or CMV assignments 20 times. In a later analysis, co-occurring TCRs were grouped using DBSCAN, with TCRdist sequence similarity added in when clustering inside HLA-allele-positive subsets. For co-occurrence clustering, repertoires with fewer than 30,000 or more than 120,000 public chains were excluded, along with roughly 5 repertoires with anomalous nucleotide sharing. The table was pulled from immuneACCESS by TCRdb, which kept in-frame rearrangements only. Such tables lose some clones; where checked, under half of the loss comes from unresolved V genes, and the rest has no known cause. V and J calls and clone size are those listed in that table; D and trimming were worked out from the DNA. The sample yields 90,000 to 150,000 clones; approximately 15% were counted once. The ten largest clones take up 1.9% of the sample.

The cohort was made up of around 720 healthy bone marrow donors. Cohort members were all nominally healthy when sampled, although unrecorded immune exposures were likely present. The donor tested CMV seronegative, placing the donor among the 350 or so seronegative members of the cohort. Every donor gave a peripheral blood sample, and the peripheral blood mononuclear cells from that sample were used for TCR beta sequencing. The Qiagen DNeasy Blood Extraction Kit was used to extract genomic DNA from the blood cell samples. V loses 9 bases, J loses 0 bases, and the germline ends lie 5 bases apart. Measured from the cysteine to the phenylalanine, the CDR3 is 12 residues long. Kept here is only the CDR3 DNA, which spans 36 bases and is read in frame from base 1. CDR1 and CDR2, looked up from the germline V gene, are ENHRY and SYGVKD. Note on this clone: Its antigen remains undetermined. Base qualities were left out, and no much larger clone turns up one base away.

The rearranged segments are TRBV10-3 and TRBJ2-2; no D gene is confidently identified. The source is a woman aged 18 to 35 in good health and CMV-seronegative. Sequencing was performed on PBMCs. The DNA sequence follows: TGTGCCATTAGAACGAACACCGGGGAGCTGTTTTTT. Translated, this gives CAIRTNTGELFF.